One sample yielded the 20 T cell receptor beta chains listed below, sequenced in a study of T cells in Graves' hyperthyroidism and ophthalmopathy. Researchers amplified the TCR beta CDR3 regions from RNA transcripts. First-round RT-PCR with HTBI primers amplified the TCR CDR3 region. One entry per CDR3 protein results from TCRdb running MiXCR on the multiplex PCR reads. Counted here are 550,000 to 800,000 distinct CDR3 sequences, 16% occurring once; the ten biggest clones make up about 8.4%. Material: blood. The source is a man between 18 and 29 years old with Graves' hyperthyroidism.

This clonotype has a count of ten or more. The rearrangement links TRBV28 to TRBJ2-3; tentative D call: TRBD2 (7 bases). This CDR3 is built from 15 residues. Trimming shortened V by 6 bases and J by 4 bases, and 17 bases separated the two germline ends. Germline V gene sequence: CDR1 MDHEN, CDR2 SYDVKM. Written as DNA, the CDR3 is TGTGCCAGCAGAGAGAGGGGGAGGGCCCCAGATACGCAGTATTTT. Its protein product is CASRERGRAPDTQYF. Full variable domain (rest looked up from reference TRBV28 and TRBJ2-3): DVKVTQSSRYLVKRTGEKVFLECVQDMDHENMFWYRQDPGLGLRLIYFSYDVKMKEKGDIPEGYSVSREKKERFSLILESASTNQTSMYLCASRERGRAPDTQYFGPGTRLTVL.

This sequence joins TRBV4-1 and TRBJ2-7; D tentatively reads TRBD1 or TRBD2 (5 bases each). This CDR3 has 17 amino acids. The ends were cut back, 1 base at V and 0 bases at J, with 16 bases in the middle. In germline, CDR1 is MGHRA, CDR2 YSYEKL. CDR3 bases: TGCGCCAGCAGCCAAGCAGCGTCTGGGACGGCCTCCTACGAGCAGTACTTC. Protein: CASSQAASGTASYEQYF.

This clonotype was observed at least ten times. The chain couples TRBV28 to TRBJ2-7; perhaps D is TRBD1 or TRBD2 (5 bases each). Germline-derived CDR1 and CDR2 are MDHEN and SYDVKM. The CDR3 totals 14 residues. With 6 bases removed from V and 2 bases from J, the gap between germline ends came to 14 bases. The DNA for the CDR3 is TGTGCCAGCAGATTCCCGGGACGGACCTACGAGCAGTACTTC. Translated: CASRFPGRTYEQYF.

This clonotype was recorded many times. The genes are TRBV3-1 and TRBJ2-1; tentative D call: TRBD2 (6 bases). From germline, CDR1 is LGHDT and CDR2 YNNKEL (reference sequence). This CDR3 spans 16 amino acids. Trimming shortened V by 1 base and J by 4 bases, and 14 bases separated the two germline ends. In DNA form, the CDR3 reads TGTGCCAGCAGCCAAGGACTAGTAATTGTGTACAATGAGCAGTTCTTC. Its protein is CASSQGLVIVYNEQFF.

The rearrangement uses TRBV14 and TRBJ2-7; weak D call: TRBD2 (6 bases). The V end was cut by 2 bases, the J end by 4 bases, with 15 bases between. The V gene's germline CDR1 is SGHDN and CDR2 FVKESK. The CDR3 consists of 15 residues. CDR3 residues: CASSQLQDYTYEQYF. The CDR3 bases are TGTGCCAGCAGCCAACTTCAGGACTACACGTACGAGCAGTACTTC.

This clonotype appeared a single time. CDR3: CASRDGARGGGYTF. The CDR3 nucleotides are TGTGCCAGCAGGGACGGTGCCCGGGGGGGGGGCTACACCTTC. The chain uses TRBV6-2 or TRBV6-3 and TRBJ1-2; tentative D call: TRBD1 (5 bases). The germline CDR1 and CDR2 sequences are MNHEY and SVGEGT. V was cut by 6 bases and J by 8 bases, with 19 bases left in between. The CDR3 contains 14 residues.

The chain carries TRBV4-3 and TRBJ1-1, with D possibly matching TRBD1 (5 bases). The CDR3 contains 17 residues. Germline CDR1 LGHNA, CDR2 YSLEER. Trimming left V 1 base short and J 1 base short, with 16 bases between. In DNA, the CDR3 is TGCGCCAGCAGCCAAGTTTTGATCACCAGGGAGAACACTGAAGCTTTCTTT. This translates into CASSQVLITRENTEAFF.

This clonotype appeared many times. The rearrangement links TRBV3-1 to TRBJ2-7; D is uncertain. The germline CDR1 and CDR2 sequences are LGHDT and YNNKEL (reference sequence). V lost 1 base and J lost 3, with 7 bases in between. The CDR3 spans 13 residues. The CDR3 DNA sequence: TGTGCCAGCAGCCAAGGACTCGGCTACGAGCAGTACTTC. Amino acid sequence: CASSQGLGYEQYF.

The chain has TRBV20-1 and TRBJ1-4; 8 nucleotides agree with TRBD1. CDR1 DFQATT and CDR2 SNEGSKA come from the germline V gene (reference sequence). V lost 0 bases, J lost 7 bases, and 4 bases stayed unmatched. This CDR3 is 14 amino acids long. This CDR3 is CSARDQGAFEKLFF. The CDR3 nucleotides are TGCAGTGCTAGAGATCAGGGGGCCTTTGAAAAACTGTTTTTT.

Note on this clonotype: The junction departs from germline at one end; a sequencing error may be responsible. The rearrangement uses TRBV5-1 and TRBJ1-3; D not resolved. The V gene's germline CDR1 is SGHRS and CDR2 YFSETQ. This CDR3 region has 14 residues. CDR3 coding DNA: TGCGCCAGCAGCGCGAGTCCGCCTGGGAACACCATATATTTT. It yields the protein CASSASPPGNTIYF.

The chain has TRBV11-1 and TRBJ2-7; unclear D gene. This CDR3 contains 14 residues. Germline loops: CDR1 SGHAT, CDR2 FQDESV (reference sequence). V was pared by 2 bases and J by 7 bases, with 15 bases between. This chain's CDR3 is CASSLRAPSGEQYF. The CDR3 DNA is TGTGCCAGCAGCTTAAGGGCCCCCTCCGGGGAGCAGTACTTC. Filled out from reference TRBV11-1 and TRBJ2-7, the complete variable domain reads EAEVAQSPRYKITEKSQAVAFWCDPISGHATLYWYRQILGQGPELLVQFQDESVVDDSQLPKDRFSAERLKGVDSTLKIQPAELGDSAMYLCASSLRAPSGEQYFGPGTRLTVT.

V is TRBV27 and J is TRBJ1-6, with D possibly being TRBD1 (6 bases). CDR1 MNHEY and CDR2 SMNVEV come from the germline V gene (reference sequence). The V gene lost 0 bases and the J gene lost 1 base, with 10 bases spanning the gap. CDR3 length: 17 residues. CDR3 in amino acids: CASSLSARGSYNSPLHF. For the CDR3, the DNA is TGTGCCAGCAGTTTATCGGCCAGGGGATCCTATAATTCACCCCTCCACTTT.

This chain joins TRBV6-5 and TRBJ2-3, with D possibly TRBD2 on 5 matching bases. Germline V gene sequence: CDR1 MNHEY, CDR2 SVGAGI. The ends were cut back, 0 bases at V and 3 bases at J, with 13 bases in the middle. This CDR3 region has 16 residues. This chain's CDR3 is CASSYSWQWRTDTQYF. CDR3 bases: TGTGCCAGCAGTTACTCGTGGCAGTGGAGGACAGATACGCAGTATTTT.

This clonotype came up a few times. The chain uses TRBV19 and TRBJ1-1, with 7 positions matching TRBD1. J lost 4 bases, V lost 6 bases, and 8 bases had no gene match. Germline values: CDR1 LNHDA, CDR2 SQIVND (reference sequence). This CDR3 contains 14 residues. The CDR3 sequence: CASRPQGPGTEAFF. DNA for the CDR3: TGTGCCAGTAGACCACAGGGGCCGGGCACTGAAGCTTTCTTT. Using reference TRBV19 and TRBJ1-1 for the parts outside the CDR3, the full variable domain is DGGITQSPKYLFRKEGQNVTLSCEQNLNHDAMYWYRQDPGQGLRLIYYSQIVNDFQKGDIAEGYSVSREKKESFPLTVTSAQKNPTAFYLCASRPQGPGTEAFFGQGTRLTVV.

The rearrangement joins TRBV7-9 to TRBJ2-1; the D gene is possibly TRBD2 (5 bases). Germline CDR1 SEHNR, CDR2 FQNEAQ (reference sequence). There are 19 residues in the CDR3. V lost 6 bases, J lost 4 bases, and 28 bases lay in between. The CDR3, as DNA: TGTGCCAGCAGGTCCGACATCTTTTCTAGCAAATGGGGTTACAATGAGCAGTTCTTC. Its protein product is CASRSDIFSSKWGYNEQFF. The whole variable domain, filled in from reference TRBV7-9 and TRBJ2-1, reads DTGVSQNPRHKITKRGQNVTFRCDPISEHNRLYWYRQTLGQGPEFLTYFQNEAQLEKSRLLSDRFSAERPKGSFSTLEIQRTEQGDSAMYLCASRSDIFSSKWGYNEQFFGPGTRLTVL.

In this sample, this clonotype turned up many times. V and J are TRBV28 and TRBJ2-7; D not certain. V was trimmed by 2 bases and J by 2 bases, leaving 16 bases between them. Germline loops: CDR1 MDHEN, CDR2 SYDVKM. There are 16 residues in the CDR3. The CDR3 is CASSLAGQPPPYEQYF. In DNA form, the CDR3 reads TGTGCCAGCAGTTTAGCCGGTCAGCCTCCACCCTACGAGCAGTACTTC.

A word on this clonotype: A much larger clonotype is one base distant, so this may be a read error. The chain recombines TRBV7-3 with TRBJ1-1; D unclear. This CDR3 contains 14 residues. In germline, CDR1 is SGHTA, CDR2 FQGTGA. CDR3 in amino acids: CASGFQTGDSEAFF. CDR3 in DNA: TGTGCCAGCGGCTTCCAGACGGGAGACTCTGAAGCTTTCTTT.

This clonotype was seen a handful of times. The J gene is TRBJ2-1, the V gene TRBV27; 8 positions match TRBD2. The CDR3 has 17 residues. After removal of 6 bases from V and 4 bases from J, the junction contained 14 bases not matched to a gene. Germline-derived CDR1 and CDR2 are MNHEY and SMNVEV (reference sequence). The CDR3 nucleotides read TGTGCCAGCAGAAAGGGCCCTAAGCGGGGGATTTACAATGAGCAGTTCTTC. The encoded protein is CASRKGPKRGIYNEQFF.

This clonotype showed up many times. V and J are TRBV11-3 and TRBJ2-3, with 11 bases matching TRBD1. From germline, CDR1 is SGHNT and CDR2 YENEEA. This CDR3 comprises 16 residues. Germline trimming cut 4 bases from V and 1 base from J; bases unmatched to any gene: 4. CDR3 loop: CASSSRGQGGTDTQYF. CDR3 coding DNA: TGTGCCAGCAGCTCCCGGGGACAGGGGGGCACAGATACGCAGTATTTT.

This clonotype was counted ten times or more. V and J are TRBV18 and TRBJ2-7, with 7 bases lining up with TRBD1. CDR1 KGHSH and CDR2 LQKENI come from the germline V gene. V shed 2 bases and J 5 bases; nucleotides not matched to a gene: 6. This CDR3 is built from 14 residues. CDR3 loop: CASSPWRQGHEQYF. CDR3 sequence (DNA): TGTGCCAGCTCACCATGGCGACAGGGCCACGAGCAGTACTTC.